Following are 32 T cell receptor beta chains from one sample sequenced in a study of OX40 agonist ivuxolimab in advanced cancers. TCRdb keeps only in-frame clones here, not all; method: immunoSEQ multiplex PCR. The table includes some 86,000 clones, 91% detected once. Source: CD4+ or CD8+ T cells sorted from blood, taken in a trial of the OX40 agonist ivuxolimab. The receptors here all came from an adult with an advanced solid tumor such as melanoma, head and neck, liver or kidney cancer.

This chain connects TRBV30 to TRBJ1-2; D is possibly TRBD1 (5 bases). CDR3 length: 11 amino acids. Germline V CDR1 and CDR2: GTSNPN, SVGIG (reference sequence). Trimming took 7 bases from V and 4 from J, leaving 10 bases between them. The CDR3 DNA reads TGTGCCTATGACAGAGTCTATGGCTACACCTTC. Translating it yields CAYDRVYGYTF.

The chain uses TRBV27 and TRBJ1-1; D not resolved. This CDR3 has 13 amino acids. V was shortened by 3 bases and J by 1 base, with 6 bases between the two germline ends. From germline, CDR1 is MNHEY and CDR2 SMNVEV (reference sequence). The CDR3 region is CASSFFRNTEAFF. CDR3 coding DNA: TGTGCCAGCAGTTTTTTTAGGAACACTGAAGCTTTCTTT.

The chain links TRBV6-5 to TRBJ1-1, with 10 bases matching TRBD1. Germline V lookup: CDR1 MNHEY, CDR2 SVGAGI. The V gene end was trimmed by 5 bases and the J gene end by 5 bases; junction bases not matched to a gene: 2. This CDR3 comprises 13 residues. CDR3 protein: CASSRQGATEAFF. The CDR3 DNA reads as TGTGCCAGCAGTCGACAGGGGGCGACTGAAGCTTTCTTT.

This clone turned up a few times. This sequence joins TRBV18 and TRBJ2-7, with TRBD1 identical over 8 bases. The CDR3 extends over 13 amino acids. The V gene end was trimmed by 3 bases and the J gene end by 5 bases; junction bases not matched to a gene: 3. Germline CDR1 reads KGHSH; CDR2 reads LQKENI. CDR3 protein: CASSPDRVDEQYF. The CDR3 nucleotides are TGTGCCAGCTCACCGGACAGGGTAGACGAGCAGTACTTC.

This rearrangement joins TRBV18 to TRBJ1-5, with 9 bases identical to TRBD1. Germline loops: CDR1 KGHSH, CDR2 LQKENI. With V trimmed by 6 bases and J by 0 bases, 12 bases remained unmatched. This CDR3 has 18 residues. The CDR3 coding sequence is TGTGCCAGCTCTCTCTCCCGGGACAGGGTCTATAGCAATCAGCCCCAGCATTTT. This codes for CASSLSRDRVYSNQPQHF.

The chain joins TRBV11-2 to TRBJ2-1, with 9 bases identical to TRBD1. The CDR3 sequence is 16 residues long. The V and J ends lost 2 bases and 5 bases, in that order; junction bases with no gene match: 7. The germline V gene encodes CDR1 SGHAT and CDR2 FQNNGV. In DNA, the CDR3 is TGTGCCAGCAGCTTACAGCCGGGACAGGGTCACAATGAGCAGTTCTTC. This encodes CASSLQPGQGHNEQFF.

The V and J genes are TRBV13 and TRBJ1-2, with D possibly being TRBD1 (6 bases). The CDR3 extends over 15 amino acids. Germline CDR1 reads PRHDT; CDR2 reads FYEKMQ (reference sequence). V was trimmed by 3 bases and J by 3 bases, leaving 14 bases between them. In DNA, the CDR3 is TGTGCCAGCAGCTTCCTGCTGGGGGGCGACTATGGCTACACCTTC. Protein sequence: CASSFLLGGDYGYTF.

The V gene is TRBV7-8, the J gene TRBJ2-7, with D possibly matching TRBD2 (6 bases). Germline loops: CDR1 SGHVS, CDR2 FQNEAQ. CDR3 length: 14 residues. V lost 1 base and J lost 3, with 10 bases in between. The CDR3 spells CASSLVAVNYEQYF. CDR3 in DNA: TGTGCCAGCAGCTTAGTAGCGGTAAACTACGAGCAGTACTTC.

The chain carries TRBV28 and TRBJ2-7; D possibly corresponds to TRBD2 (6 bases). The germline CDR1 and CDR2 sequences are MDHEN and SYDVKM. This CDR3 region has 13 residues. V was trimmed by 6 bases and J by 2 bases, leaving 11 bases between them. CDR3 in DNA: TGTGCCAGCAGGGGCGGGGTCACCTACGAGCAGTACTTC. Residues: CASRGGVTYEQYF.

The rearrangement links TRBV30 to TRBJ1-4; D is ambiguous. With 0 bases removed from V and 7 bases from J, the gap between germline ends came to 6 bases. Germline CDR1 reads GTSNPN; CDR2 reads SVGIG (reference sequence). The CDR3 consists of 12 residues. The DNA of the CDR3 is TGTGCCTGGAGTGTACTTGGTGAAAAACTGTTTTTT. Translation gives CAWSVLGEKLFF.

This clone was found once. V is TRBV9 and J is TRBJ2-5, with TRBD2 identical over 9 bases. Germline V CDR1 and CDR2: SGDLS, YYNGEE. The CDR3 runs 16 residues. Trimming at V came to 0 bases and at J to 2 bases, leaving 5 bases not matched to a gene. This chain's CDR3 is CASSVGGRAPQETQYF. The CDR3 DNA sequence: TGTGCCAGCAGCGTAGGCGGGAGGGCCCCTCAAGAGACCCAGTACTTC.

In its sample, this clone was seen once. The chain links TRBV27 to TRBJ2-1; D remains unclear. Germline V gives CDR1 MNHEY, CDR2 SMNVEV (reference sequence). The CDR3 runs 16 residues. The V gene lost 6 bases and the J gene lost 0 bases, with 15 bases spanning the gap. The CDR3 region has the DNA TGTGCCAGCAGGATAAGCGCCACGAGCTCCTACAATGAGCAGTTCTTC. This gives the protein CASRISATSSYNEQFF.

Worth noting for this clone: At one end, the junction sequence differs from germline, possibly due to a read error. V and J are TRBV4-1 and TRBJ2-1; possibly TRBD1 or TRBD2 for D (5 bases each). Germline V gene lookup returns CDR1 MGHRA and CDR2 YSYEKL. This CDR3 has 19 amino acids. CDR3 sequence: CASSQLFSFGTDRYNGQFF. The CDR3 region has the DNA TGCGCCAGCAGCCAACTGTTTTCATTCGGGACGGATAGATACAATGGGCAGTTCTTC.

This clone showed up just a few times. The chain combines TRBV16 with TRBJ2-2; D unresolved. V lost 3 bases and J lost 6, with 8 bases in between. CDR3 length: 13 residues. Germline V CDR1 and CDR2: KGHSY, FQNENV. CDR3 sequence reads: CASSQSTAGELFF. The DNA of the CDR3 is TGTGCCAGCAGCCAGTCGACCGCCGGGGAGCTGTTTTTT. Complete variable domain (other parts from reference TRBV16 and TRBJ2-2): GEEVAQTPKHLVRGEGQKAKLYCAPIKGHSYVFWYQQVLKNEFKFLISFQNENVFDETGMPKERFSAKCLPNSPCSLEIQATKLEDSAVYFCASSQSTAGELFFGEGSRLTVL.

The chain couples TRBV5-1 to TRBJ1-1; D not certain. This CDR3 is built from 15 residues. The germline V and J ends were trimmed by 0 bases and 3 bases, with 12 bases remaining between them. Germline V CDR1 and CDR2: SGHRS, YFSETQ. This CDR3 is CASSLVGSEYTEAFF. In DNA, the CDR3 is TGCGCCAGCAGCTTGGTGGGGAGCGAATACACTGAAGCTTTCTTT.

The rearrangement uses TRBV28 and TRBJ2-5; the D call may be TRBD1 or TRBD2 (7 bases each). Germline loops: CDR1 MDHEN, CDR2 SYDVKM. The germline V and J ends were trimmed by 3 bases and 7 bases, with 33 bases remaining between them. The length of the CDR3 is 20 residues. The CDR3 here is CASSFLGGASTSGAGGTQYF. In DNA, the CDR3 is TGTGCCAGCAGTTTTTTAGGGGGCGCTAGTACCAGCGGGGCCGGTGGGACCCAGTACTTC.

The chain joins TRBV11-3 to TRBJ2-1, with TRBD2 matching over 12 bases. V was pared by 1 base and J by 3 bases, with 10 bases of the junction left unmatched. This CDR3 comprises 19 residues. Germline V gene data show CDR1 as SGHNT and CDR2 as YENEEA. In DNA, the CDR3 is TGTGCCAGCAGCTTAGGCTGGCTAGCGGGAGGGATCGACTACAATGAGCAGTTCTTC. Its protein is CASSLGWLAGGIDYNEQFF.

This clone has only a few counts. V usage is TRBV5-6 and J usage is TRBJ2-7; 7 nucleotides agree with TRBD1. The CDR3 is made up of 16 amino acids. Per the germline V gene, CDR1 is SGHDT and CDR2 is YYEEEE. Losses at the gene ends were 0 bases for V and 0 bases for J; bases not matched to a gene: 6. The CDR3 coding sequence is TGTGCCAGCAGCTTGGTGGGACAGTCAATCTCCTACGAGCAGTACTTC. Protein sequence: CASSLVGQSISYEQYF.

V and J are TRBV7-8 and TRBJ2-1; tentative D call: TRBD1 (6 bases). Per the germline V gene, CDR1 is SGHVS and CDR2 is FQNEAQ. The CDR3 covers 16 residues. Trimming pared 5 bases from V and 4 bases from J, leaving 18 bases between. The CDR3 reads CASSLGAGLRYNEQFF. The DNA for the CDR3 is TGTGCCAGCAGCCTGGGGGCAGGGCTCCGTTACAATGAGCAGTTCTTC.

The J gene is TRBJ1-5, the V gene TRBV19, with TRBD1 as a possible D gene (5 bases). The CDR3 is made up of 15 amino acids. With 7 bases removed from V and 3 bases from J, the gap between germline ends came to 16 bases. Germline V gene sequence: CDR1 LNHDA, CDR2 SQIVND (reference sequence). The CDR3 DNA sequence: TGTGCCAGTAAAGATAGCCAGGGAGACAATCAGCCCCAGCATTTT. Amino acids: CASKDSQGDNQPQHF.

The gene calls are TRBV10-3 and TRBJ2-1; the D gene is possibly TRBD2 (6 bases). Trimming cost V 8 bases and J 10 bases, with 18 bases left between them. CDR1 and CDR2 (germline): ENHRY, SYGVKD. This CDR3 has 13 residues. For the CDR3, the DNA is TGTGCCATCGGCCGGGAGTACGGATACGAGCAGTTCTTC. This codes for CAIGREYGYEQFF.

The genes are TRBV11-3 and TRBJ2-1, with TRBD2 identical over 9 bases. Trimming took 1 base from V and 0 from J; bases not matched to a gene: 7. The CDR3 has 18 residues. CDR1 and CDR2 (germline): SGHNT, YENEEA. The CDR3: CASSLASSGGSSYNEQFF. CDR3 DNA sequence: TGTGCCAGCAGCTTAGCTAGTAGCGGGGGAAGCTCCTACAATGAGCAGTTCTTC.

The chain links TRBV4-1 to TRBJ1-1; 11 bases match TRBD1. This CDR3 spans 19 amino acids. J gave up 6 bases and V 3 bases, and 18 bases lay outside the gene matches. The germline CDR1 and CDR2 sequences are MGHRA and YSYEKL. The CDR3 DNA reads TGCGCCAGCAGCCAGACCCTCGCCGGGACAGGGGGGGTAGGTGCTGAAGCTTTCTTT. This sequence encodes CASSQTLAGTGGVGAEAFF.

This clone showed up just once. The V call is TRBV7-9, the J call TRBJ1-2, with D perhaps TRBD1 (6 bases). CDR1 and CDR2 (germline): SEHNR, FQNEAQ (reference sequence). This CDR3 has 14 residues. The V end lost 5 bases, the J end lost 4 bases, and 14 bases lay between the germline ends. The CDR3 DNA reads as TGTGCCAGCAGCCCAGAAGGGGGGACCTATGGCTACACCTTC. Protein product: CASSPEGGTYGYTF. Combining the CDR3 with reference TRBV7-9 and TRBJ1-2 gives the whole variable domain DTGVSQNPRHKITKRGQNVTFRCDPISEHNRLYWYRQTLGQGPEFLTYFQNEAQLEKSRLLSDRFSAERPKGSFSTLEIQRTEQGDSAMYLCASSPEGGTYGYTFGSGTRLTVV.

V and J are TRBV9 and TRBJ1-2; 7 bases are shared with TRBD1. Germline-derived CDR1 and CDR2 are SGDLS and YYNGEE. V shed 0 bases and J 4 bases; nucleotides not matched to a gene: 6. The CDR3 sequence is 15 residues long. CDR3 protein: CASSVARDSGYGYTF. The CDR3 DNA reads TGTGCCAGCAGCGTAGCCCGGGACAGCGGCTATGGCTACACCTTC.

The chain couples TRBV9 to TRBJ2-4; 7 bases agree with TRBD1. CDR1 is SGDLS and CDR2 is YYNGEE in the germline V gene. The trim removed 3 bases at V and 8 bases at J, leaving 17 bases unmatched. The CDR3 is 17 residues long. Here the CDR3 reads CASSASPGTVVRDIQYF. CDR3 coding DNA: TGTGCCAGCAGCGCTTCCCCCGGGACAGTTGTTAGAGACATTCAGTACTTC.

The CDR3 loop is CASSITARPQETQYF. The CDR3 DNA is TGTGCCAGTAGTATTACGGCCAGACCCCAAGAGACCCAGTACTTC. The J gene is TRBJ2-5, the V gene TRBV19, with D hard to call. Germline CDR1 is LNHDA and CDR2 is SQIVND (reference sequence). V was cut by 3 bases and J by 1 base, with 12 bases left in between. The CDR3 is 15 amino acids.

The rearrangement joins TRBV29-1 to TRBJ2-1; 10 positions agree with TRBD2. The CDR3 is 15 amino acids. Germline V gene lookup returns CDR1 SQVTM and CDR2 ANQGSEA. Trimming at V came to 5 bases and at J to 4 bases, leaving 8 bases not matched to a gene. This CDR3 reads CSVTPSGRSYNEQFF. CDR3 DNA: TGCAGCGTTACGCCTAGCGGGAGATCATACAATGAGCAGTTCTTC.

This chain joins TRBV2 and TRBJ1-1; 8 positions match TRBD1. V shed 8 bases, J shed 1 base, and the junction held 12 bases outside the gene matches. The CDR3 runs to 16 residues. Germline V CDR1 and CDR2: SNHLY, FYNNEI. The CDR3 loop is CASSRRAGTGNTEAFF. The CDR3 nucleotides read TGTGCCAGCTCCCGAAGGGCCGGGACAGGGAACACTGAAGCTTTCTTT.

This rearrangement joins TRBV27 to TRBJ1-1; a possible D gene is TRBD1 (6 bases). The germline V gene has CDR1 MNHEY and CDR2 SMNVEV (reference sequence). V lost 2 bases, J lost 5 bases, and 9 bases lay in between. The CDR3 consists of 13 residues. The CDR3 sequence: CASSLGRGTEAFF. The CDR3 DNA reads as TGTGCCAGCAGTTTAGGCAGGGGAACTGAAGCTTTCTTT.

This clone was detected only once. This chain links TRBV30 with TRBJ1-5; no firm D call. Germline CDR1 GTSNPN, CDR2 SVGIG (reference sequence). Trimming shortened V by 1 base and J by 3 bases, and 7 bases separated the two germline ends. CDR3 length: 13 residues. DNA of the CDR3: TGTGCCTGGAGTGGGTACTACAATCAGCCCCAGCATTTT. Its translation is CAWSGYYNQPQHF. Full variable domain (remainder filled in from reference TRBV30 and TRBJ1-5): SQTIHQWPATLVQPVGSPLSLECTVEGTSNPNLYWYRQAAGRGLQLLFYSVGIGQISSEVPQNLSASRPQDRQFILSSKKLLLSDSGFYLCAWSGYYNQPQHFGDGTRLSIL.

V usage is TRBV29-1 and J usage is TRBJ1-3; the D is unclear. The V and J ends lost 4 bases and 2 bases respectively, with 3 bases between them. Germline CDR1 reads SQVTM; CDR2 reads ANQGSEA. CDR3 size: 11 residues. The CDR3 region is CSVVTGNTIYF. DNA of the CDR3: TGCAGCGTTGTAACTGGAAACACCATATATTTT.